These 10 T cell receptor beta chains were sequenced from one sample in a study of CD8 T cells in ankylosing spondylitis. Study-wide points: For ankylosing spondylitis blood, a TCR beta motif of about eight highly homologous variants appeared characteristic.

TCRdb fed the 5' RACE reads into MiXCR, producing one record per CDR3 protein. The top ten hold around 3.5% of the sample, which has more than 400,000 distinct CDR3 sequences, about 5.2% seen once. These receptors have no identified antigens. The sequencing sample was made of blood, either unsorted or a sorted T cell fraction (not recorded which). The origin of the receptors is a male donor with ankylosing spondylitis.

The chain recombines TRBV10-1 with TRBJ2-3, with D unclear. Germline loops: CDR1 WNHNN, CDR2 SYGVQD (reference sequence). There are 13 residues in the CDR3. V was trimmed by 8 bases and J by 1 base, leaving 10 bases between them. CDR3 sequence (DNA): TGCGCCAGCCGTGCCCGGGGCACAGATACGCAGTATTTT. Its protein is CASRARGTDTQYF.

Many counts were recorded for this clonotype. The chain employs TRBV15 and TRBJ1-3; D not certain. V was cut by 4 bases and J by 0 bases, with 13 bases left in between. There are 16 residues in the CDR3. Germline V gene data show CDR1 as LNHNV and CDR2 as YYDKDF (reference sequence). The CDR3 nucleotides read TGTGCCACCAGCACGCCTATTACAGCCTCTGGAAACACCATATATTTT. Protein product: CATSTPITASGNTIYF.

V usage is TRBV20-1 and J usage is TRBJ2-5; D is possibly TRBD1 (5 bases). Germline CDR1 and CDR2: DFQATT and SNEGSKA (reference sequence). This CDR3 has 14 residues. CDR3 DNA sequence: TGCAGCACATCGAAGGACACCTACCAAGAGACCCAGTACTTC. It encodes CSTSKDTYQETQYF.

The chain joins TRBV7-9 to TRBJ2-7; 9 bases map to TRBD1. Trimming at V came to 5 bases and at J to 2 bases, leaving 7 bases not matched to a gene. CDR1 and CDR2 (germline): SEHNR, FQNEAQ (reference sequence). This CDR3 comprises 15 residues. The CDR3 loop reads CASSKTGTGPYEQYF. The CDR3 DNA is TGTGCCAGCAGCAAAACCGGGACAGGGCCCTACGAGCAGTACTTC.

This clonotype was seen at least ten times. The genes are TRBV12-3 or TRBV12-4 and TRBJ2-5, with D uncertain. The V and J ends lost 3 bases and 5 bases respectively, with 16 bases between them. The CDR3 runs to 15 residues. The CDR3 DNA sequence: TGTGCCAGCAGTTTCCTTTTAGGAGTCGAGGAGACCCAGTACTTC. Its translation: CASSFLLGVEETQYF.

In this sample, this clonotype turned up a few times. The chain links TRBV28 to TRBJ2-2, with 7 bases aligning to TRBD1. Germline V gives CDR1 MDHEN, CDR2 SYDVKM. J was trimmed by 7 bases and V by 4 bases; bases with no gene match: 3. This CDR3 is 13 amino acids long. The CDR3, as DNA: TGTGCCAGCAGTTCCAGGGGGTACGGGGAGCTGTTTTTT. Its protein is CASSSRGYGELFF.

This clonotype was recorded many times. The V and J genes are TRBV7-2 and TRBJ1-1; D is ambiguous. Between the trimmed V and J ends, which lost 8 bases and 0 bases, there was a span of 13 bases. The CDR3 runs to 14 residues. CDR1 is SGHTA, CDR2 FQGNSA, per germline. The CDR3 DNA reads as TGTGCCAGCTCAAAGGGAAGGGTGAACACTGAAGCTTTCTTT. Protein: CASSKGRVNTEAFF.

V and J are TRBV6-2 or TRBV6-3 and TRBJ2-1, with 13 positions matching TRBD2. Germline V gene lookup returns CDR1 MNHEY and CDR2 SVGEGT. V dropped 2 bases and J dropped 4; count of bases not matched to a gene: 11. CDR3 length: 19 residues. CDR3 nucleotide sequence: TGTGCCAGCAGTTACCCCGGACTAGCGGGGGCCGGGATTTACAATGAGCAGTTCTTC. Residues: CASSYPGLAGAGIYNEQFF.

This clonotype has at least ten counts. The V gene is TRBV29-1, the J gene TRBJ1-2, with a possible D match to TRBD1 (5 bases). CDR3 length: 14 residues. Deletions cut 5 bases from V and 1 base from J, with 14 bases between. Germline V CDR1 and CDR2: SQVTM, ANQGSEA. The chain's CDR3 is CSVQTVGVNYGYTF. The CDR3 DNA reads TGCAGCGTTCAAACCGTGGGGGTTAACTATGGCTACACCTTC.

This clonotype was observed many times. The chain recombines TRBV20-1 with TRBJ2-2, with D possibly being TRBD1 (6 bases). Trimming left V 5 bases short and J 1 base short, with 11 bases between. The CDR3 totals 14 residues. The germline CDR1 and CDR2 sequences are DFQATT and SNEGSKA (reference sequence). CDR3 loop: CSAHRDKNTGELFF. CDR3 bases: TGCAGTGCTCATCGGGACAAGAACACCGGGGAGCTGTTTTTT.